This TCR beta chain was observed in a study of patients and donors after allogeneic stem cell transplantation. From germline, CDR1 is MDHEN and CDR2 SYDVKM. The CDR3 is 16 residues long. The V end lost 10 bases, the J end lost 3 bases, and 23 bases lay between the germline ends. TCRdb analysed the RT-PCR reads with MiXCR anew, one entry per CDR3 protein. The data show some 960,000 distinct CDR3 sequences, about a sixth seen once. This clonotype was obtained from a human donor who was either an allogeneic HSCT recipient or a stem cell or donor lymphocyte infusion donor (not recorded which). It is not recorded whose cells these are; they may come from a transplant donor. The rearrangement joins TRBV28 to TRBJ2-3, with D perhaps being TRBD1 or TRBD2 (5 bases each). Material: blood, either unsorted or a sorted T cell fraction (not recorded which). The CDR3 sequence is CATLRGLGPGTDTQYF. The CDR3 coding sequence is TGTGCCACCCTGCGAGGATTGGGACCTGGGACAGATACGCAGTATTTT.